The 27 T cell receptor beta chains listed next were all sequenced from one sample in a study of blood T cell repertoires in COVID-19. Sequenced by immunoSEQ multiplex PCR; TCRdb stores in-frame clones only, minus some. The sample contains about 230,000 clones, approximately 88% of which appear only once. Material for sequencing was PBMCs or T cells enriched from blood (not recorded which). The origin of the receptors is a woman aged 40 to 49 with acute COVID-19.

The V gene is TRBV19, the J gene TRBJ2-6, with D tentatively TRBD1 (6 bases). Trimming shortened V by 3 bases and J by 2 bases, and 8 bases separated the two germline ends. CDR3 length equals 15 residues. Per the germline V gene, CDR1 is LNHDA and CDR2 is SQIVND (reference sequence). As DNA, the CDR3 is TGTGCCAGTAGTATCACAGGGACTGGGGCCAACGTCCTGACTTTC. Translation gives CASSITGTGANVLTF.

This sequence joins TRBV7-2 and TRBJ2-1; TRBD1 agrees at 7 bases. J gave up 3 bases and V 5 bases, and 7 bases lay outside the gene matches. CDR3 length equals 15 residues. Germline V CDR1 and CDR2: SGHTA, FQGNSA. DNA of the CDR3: TGTGCCAGCAGCGCAGACAGGGATTACTACAATGAGCAGTTCTTC. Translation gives CASSADRDYYNEQFF.

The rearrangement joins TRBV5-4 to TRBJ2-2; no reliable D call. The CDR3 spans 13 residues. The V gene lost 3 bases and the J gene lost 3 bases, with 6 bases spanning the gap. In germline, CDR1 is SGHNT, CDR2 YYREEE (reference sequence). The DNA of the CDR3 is TGTGCCAGCAGCTACGGAGACACCGGGGAGCTGTTTTTT. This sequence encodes CASSYGDTGELFF.

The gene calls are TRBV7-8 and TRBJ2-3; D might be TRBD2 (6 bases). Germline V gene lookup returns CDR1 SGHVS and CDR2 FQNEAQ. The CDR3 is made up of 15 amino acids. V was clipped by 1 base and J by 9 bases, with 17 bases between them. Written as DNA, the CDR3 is TGTGCCAGCAGCTTAGTGGCCTGGCGGGAAAGCACGCAGTATTTT. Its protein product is CASSLVAWRESTQYF.

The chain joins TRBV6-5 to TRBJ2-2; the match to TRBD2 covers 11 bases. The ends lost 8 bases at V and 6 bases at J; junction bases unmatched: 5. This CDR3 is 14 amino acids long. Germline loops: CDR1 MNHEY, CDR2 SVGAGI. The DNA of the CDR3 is TGTGCCAGCCAAGGTAGCGGGAGGGCCGGGGAGCTGTTTTTT. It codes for CASQGSGRAGELFF.

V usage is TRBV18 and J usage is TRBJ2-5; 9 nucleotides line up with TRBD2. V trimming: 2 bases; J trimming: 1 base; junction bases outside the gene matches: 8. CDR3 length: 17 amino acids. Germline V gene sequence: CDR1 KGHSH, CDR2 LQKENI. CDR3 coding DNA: TGTGCCAGCTCACCAACCCCCCTAGCGGGGTTCCAAGAGACCCAGTACTTC. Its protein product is CASSPTPLAGFQETQYF. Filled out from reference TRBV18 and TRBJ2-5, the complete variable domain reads NAGVMQNPRHLVRRRGQEARLRCSPMKGHSHVYWYRQLPEEGLKFMVYLQKENIIDESGMPKERFSAEFPKEGPSILRIQQVVRGDSAAYFCASSPTPLAGFQETQYFGPGTRLLVL.

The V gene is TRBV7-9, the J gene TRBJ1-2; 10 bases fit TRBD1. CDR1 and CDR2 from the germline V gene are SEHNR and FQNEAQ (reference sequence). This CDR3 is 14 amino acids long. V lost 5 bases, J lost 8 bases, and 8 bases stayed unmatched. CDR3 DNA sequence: TGTGCCAGCAGCCGACAGGGGGCAGTGGGCGGCTACACCTTC. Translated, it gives CASSRQGAVGGYTF.

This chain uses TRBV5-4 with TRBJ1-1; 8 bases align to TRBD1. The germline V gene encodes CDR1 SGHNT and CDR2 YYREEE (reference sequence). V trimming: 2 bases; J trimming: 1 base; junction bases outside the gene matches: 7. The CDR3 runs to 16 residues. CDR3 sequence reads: CASSFGQGTSNTEAFF. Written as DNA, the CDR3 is TGTGCCAGCAGCTTTGGACAGGGTACTTCGAACACTGAAGCTTTCTTT.

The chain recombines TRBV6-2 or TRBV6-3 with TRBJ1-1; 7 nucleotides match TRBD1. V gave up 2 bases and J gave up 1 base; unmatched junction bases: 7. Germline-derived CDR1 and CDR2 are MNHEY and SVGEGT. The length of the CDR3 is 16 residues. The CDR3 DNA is TGTGCCAGCAGTTACCCCCCGGGACAGTCGAACACTGAAGCTTTCTTT. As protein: CASSYPPGQSNTEAFF.

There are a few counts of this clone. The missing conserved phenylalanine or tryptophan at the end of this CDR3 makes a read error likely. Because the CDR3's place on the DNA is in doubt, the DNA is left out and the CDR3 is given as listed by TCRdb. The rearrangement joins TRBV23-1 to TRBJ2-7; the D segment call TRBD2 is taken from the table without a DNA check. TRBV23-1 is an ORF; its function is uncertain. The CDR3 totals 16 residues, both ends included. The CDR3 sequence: CASSLTTERGTSGSPI.

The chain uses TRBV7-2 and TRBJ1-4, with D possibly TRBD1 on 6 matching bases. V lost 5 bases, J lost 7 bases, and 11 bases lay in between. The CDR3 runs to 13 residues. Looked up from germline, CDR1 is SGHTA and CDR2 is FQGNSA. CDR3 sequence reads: CASSLNRVEKLFF. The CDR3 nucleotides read TGTGCCAGCAGCCTGAACAGGGTTGAAAAACTGTTTTTT.

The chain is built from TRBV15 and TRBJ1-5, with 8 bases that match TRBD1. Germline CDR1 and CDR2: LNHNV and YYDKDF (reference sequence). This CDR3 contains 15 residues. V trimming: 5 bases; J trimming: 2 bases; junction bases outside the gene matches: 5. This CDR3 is CATSSKQGGNQPQHF. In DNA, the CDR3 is TGTGCCACCAGCTCCAAACAGGGGGGCAATCAGCCCCAGCATTTT. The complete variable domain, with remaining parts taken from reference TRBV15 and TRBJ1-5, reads DAMVIQNPRYQVTQFGKPVTLSCSQTLNHNVMYWYQQKSSQAPKLLFHYYDKDFNNEADTPDNFQSRRPNTSFCFLDIRSPGLGDTAMYLCATSSKQGGNQPQHFGDGTRLSIL.

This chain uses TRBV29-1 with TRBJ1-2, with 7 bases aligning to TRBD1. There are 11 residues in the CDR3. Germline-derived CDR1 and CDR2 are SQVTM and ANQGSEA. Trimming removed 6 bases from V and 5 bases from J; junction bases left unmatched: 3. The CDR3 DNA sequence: TGCAGCGTATGGACAGGTTATGGCTACACCTTC. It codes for CSVWTGYGYTF.

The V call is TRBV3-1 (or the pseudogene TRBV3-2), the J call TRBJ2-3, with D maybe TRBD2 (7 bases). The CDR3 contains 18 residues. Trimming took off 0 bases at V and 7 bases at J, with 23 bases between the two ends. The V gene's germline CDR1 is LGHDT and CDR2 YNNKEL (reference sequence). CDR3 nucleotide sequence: TGTGCCAGCAGCCAAGATGGGCGGCAACGGGGGGCCATTAATACGCAGTATTTT. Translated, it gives CASSQDGRQRGAINTQYF.

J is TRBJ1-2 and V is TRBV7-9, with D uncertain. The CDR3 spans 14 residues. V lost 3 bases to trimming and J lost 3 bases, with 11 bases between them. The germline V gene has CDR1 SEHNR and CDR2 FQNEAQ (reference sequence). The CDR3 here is CASSFSSEYYGYTF. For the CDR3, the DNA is TGTGCCAGCAGCTTTAGCTCAGAATACTATGGCTACACCTTC.

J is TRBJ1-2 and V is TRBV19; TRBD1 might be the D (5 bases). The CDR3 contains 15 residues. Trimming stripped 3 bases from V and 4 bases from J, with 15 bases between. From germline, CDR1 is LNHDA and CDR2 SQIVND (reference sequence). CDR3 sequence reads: CASSIPREGTYGYTF. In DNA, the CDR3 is TGTGCCAGTAGTATTCCCAGGGAGGGAACCTATGGCTACACCTTC.

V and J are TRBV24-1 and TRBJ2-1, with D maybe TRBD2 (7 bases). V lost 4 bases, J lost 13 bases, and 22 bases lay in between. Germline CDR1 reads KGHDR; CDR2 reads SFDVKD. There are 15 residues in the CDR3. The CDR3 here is CATSDAGQGLGSQFF. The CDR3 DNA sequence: TGTGCCACCAGTGACGCGGGACAAGGACTAGGTAGCCAGTTCTTC.

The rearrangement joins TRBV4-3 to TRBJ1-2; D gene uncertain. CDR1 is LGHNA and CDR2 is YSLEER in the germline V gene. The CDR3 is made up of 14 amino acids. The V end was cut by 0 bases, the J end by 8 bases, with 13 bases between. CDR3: CASSQEGRRGGYTF. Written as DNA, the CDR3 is TGCGCCAGCAGCCAAGAGGGCCGACGAGGGGGCTACACCTTC.

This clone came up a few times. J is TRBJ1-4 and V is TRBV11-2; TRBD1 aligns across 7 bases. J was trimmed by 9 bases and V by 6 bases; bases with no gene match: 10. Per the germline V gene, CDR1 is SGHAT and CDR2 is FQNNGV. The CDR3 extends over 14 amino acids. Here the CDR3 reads CASRKGGQTKKLFF. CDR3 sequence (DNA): TGTGCCAGCAGAAAAGGGGGCCAAACAAAAAAACTGTTTTTT.

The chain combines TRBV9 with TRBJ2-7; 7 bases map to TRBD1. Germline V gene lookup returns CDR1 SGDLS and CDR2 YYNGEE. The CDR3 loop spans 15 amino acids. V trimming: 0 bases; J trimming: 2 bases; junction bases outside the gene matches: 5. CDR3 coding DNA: TGTGCCAGCAGCGTAGTAGGGGGCAACCCCTACGAGCAGTACTTC. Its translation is CASSVVGGNPYEQYF.

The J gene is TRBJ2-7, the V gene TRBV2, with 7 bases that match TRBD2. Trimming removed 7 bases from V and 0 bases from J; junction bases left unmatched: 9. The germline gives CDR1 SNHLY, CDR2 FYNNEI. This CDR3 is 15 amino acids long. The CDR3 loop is CASTRSGGSSYEQYF. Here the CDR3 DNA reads TGTGCCAGCACAAGATCGGGGGGTAGCTCCTACGAGCAGTACTTC.

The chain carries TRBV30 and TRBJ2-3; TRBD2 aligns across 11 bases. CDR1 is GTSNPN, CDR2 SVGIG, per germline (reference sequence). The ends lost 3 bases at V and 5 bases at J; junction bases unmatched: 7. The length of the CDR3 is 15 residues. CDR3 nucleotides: TGTGCCTGGAGCCTAGCGGGGGGCCGGGAAGATACGCAGTATTTT. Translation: CAWSLAGGREDTQYF. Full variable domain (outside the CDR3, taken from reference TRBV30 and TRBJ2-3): SQTIHQWPATLVQPVGSPLSLECTVEGTSNPNLYWYRQAAGRGLQLLFYSVGIGQISSEVPQNLSASRPQDRQFILSSKKLLLSDSGFYLCAWSLAGGREDTQYFGPGTRLTVL.

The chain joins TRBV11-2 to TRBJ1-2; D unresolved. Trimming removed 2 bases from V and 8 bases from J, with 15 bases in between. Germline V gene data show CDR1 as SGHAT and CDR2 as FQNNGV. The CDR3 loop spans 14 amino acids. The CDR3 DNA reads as TGTGCCAGCAGCTTAACTTGGCCAAAGGAGGGCTACACCTTC. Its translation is CASSLTWPKEGYTF.

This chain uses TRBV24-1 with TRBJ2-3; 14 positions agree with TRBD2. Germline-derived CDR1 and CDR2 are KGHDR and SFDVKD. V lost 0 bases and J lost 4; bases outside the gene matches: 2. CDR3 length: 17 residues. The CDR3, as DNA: TGTGCCACCAGTGATTTGGGGACTAGCGGGAGCTCAGATACGCAGTATTTT. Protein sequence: CATSDLGTSGSSDTQYF.

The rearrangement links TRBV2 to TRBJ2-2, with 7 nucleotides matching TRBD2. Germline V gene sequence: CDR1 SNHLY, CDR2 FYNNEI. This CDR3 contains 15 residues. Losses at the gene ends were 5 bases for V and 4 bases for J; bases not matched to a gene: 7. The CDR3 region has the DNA TGTGCCAGCAGTCCGGGGAGGGCCGGCACCGGGGAGCTGTTTTTT. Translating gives CASSPGRAGTGELFF. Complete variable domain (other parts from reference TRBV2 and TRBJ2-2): EPEVTQTPSHQVTQMGQEVILRCVPISNHLYFYWYRQILGQKVEFLVSFYNNEISEKSEIFDDQFSVERPDGSNFTLKIRSTKLEDSAMYFCASSPGRAGTGELFFGEGSRLTVL.

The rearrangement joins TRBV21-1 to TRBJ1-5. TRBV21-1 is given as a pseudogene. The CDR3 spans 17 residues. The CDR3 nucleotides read TGTGCCAGCAGGCCCAGACGGGGAGGACGGAGCAATCAGCCCCAGCATTTT. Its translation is CASRPRRGGRSNQPQHF.

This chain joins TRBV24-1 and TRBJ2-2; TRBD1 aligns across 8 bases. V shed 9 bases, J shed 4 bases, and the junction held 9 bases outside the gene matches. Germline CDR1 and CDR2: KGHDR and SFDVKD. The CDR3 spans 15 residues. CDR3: CATSTQGAGTGELFF. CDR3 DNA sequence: TGTGCCACCTCAACCCAGGGGGCGGGCACCGGGGAGCTGTTTTTT.